This TCR beta chain appears in the sequencing data of a study of T-cell memory formation after mild COVID-19. Looking at the study overall: In these data, TCR clusters were largely donor specific. Study-level points and caveats: Contracting clones from day 15 to 85 had balanced CD4/CD8; later expanders favoured CD4+. Pre-infection memory already had some responding clones, implying cross-reactive memory joined.

In this sample, this clonotype turned up a few times. Its antigen is currently unknown. This CDR3 is built from 18 residues. Trimming at V came to 2 bases and at J to 3 bases, leaving 13 bases not matched to a gene. Per germline, CDR1 MGHRA and CDR2 YSYEKL. Constant-segment primers and 5'RACE yielded cDNA libraries for TCR alpha and TCR beta, each carrying sample barcodes and UMIs. A single record per CDR3 protein comes from TCRdb applying MiXCR to the 5' RACE reads. The repertoire holds 150,000 to 200,000 distinct CDR3 sequences, with more than 14% as singletons. This clonotype originated in an adult woman who had mild COVID-19 (a few samples of this study predate the infection). Cell type and time point are not known. The chain carries TRBV4-1 and TRBJ2-7, with 10 bases that match TRBD2. What was sequenced was PBMCs or a T cell subset sorted from them (not recorded which). CDR3 amino acids: CASSQYIEVAGGLYEQYF. The CDR3, as DNA: TGCGCCAGCAGCCAATATATTGAGGTAGCGGGGGGCCTCTACGAGCAGTACTTC.